These T cell receptor beta chains were read from a single sample in a study of a mutant IDH1 vaccine in newly diagnosed glioma. Their recognized antigens are unknown. Only in-frame clones appear in the TCRdb table, and some are missing; sequencing was by immunoSEQ multiplex PCR. The data show fewer than 65,000 clones, around 81% seen once. The sample consisted of PBMCs, taken from a glioma patient whose treatment included an IDH1 peptide vaccine. Every receptor here comes from a man aged 25-45 years with glioma. The conserved cysteine and the conserved F or W are not part of the CDR3 here. The order of the fields is J gene, V gene, CDR3 length, CDR3 protein.

TRBJ2-3,TRBV11-2,14,ASSSSSGGPVDTQY
TRBJ2-3,TRBV5-4,13,ASSWPGVGADTQY
TRBJ1-6,TRBV5-4,12,ASSWEDRRSPLH
TRBJ1-4,TRBV18,14,ASSPIRNSDNEKLF
TRBJ1-1,TRBV6-5,12,ASSYDSLNTEAF
TRBJ2-7,TRBV2,12,ASTRQRPLYEQY
TRBJ2-7,TRBV5-6,14,ASSLAYAGDFYEQY
TRBJ2-3,TRBV5-8,14,ASSRRGERATDTQY
TRBJ2-7,TRBV5-4,12,ASSLAGGTYEQY
TRBJ1-2,TRBV10-2,12,ASKEAGQRYGYT
TRBJ1-2,TRBV2,11,ASRKTGGNVDT
TRBJ1-2,TRBV10-3,11,AAEGGARYGYT
TRBJ1-5,TRBV5-8,14,ASSATVRFSLQPQH
TRBJ1-1,TRBV6-1,12,ASSEWGGNTEAF
TRBJ2-3,TRBV5-1,14,ASSPGLAGPTDTQY
TRBJ1-2,TRBV5-1,12,ASSGLQGDYGYT
TRBJ2-6,TRBV19,15,ASSMGGLSSGANVLT
TRBJ1-2,TRBV28,13,ASRPDGQGANGYT
TRBJ2-7,TRBV7-2,13,ASSLGDERAYEQY
TRBJ1-1,TRBV2,11,ASGPGQGAEAF
TRBJ1-2,TRBV9,10,ASSPLGLGYT
TRBJ1-5,TRBV7-8,12,ASSLVAADQPQH
TRBJ2-7,TRBV6-1,14,ASSESGWRGAYEQY
TRBJ2-2,TRBV11-2,12,ASTRRVNTGELF
TRBJ1-2,TRBV19,10,ASSTAYSGYT
TRBJ2-7,TRBV7-9,12,ASSWDRALDEQY
TRBJ2-1,TRBV19,9,ASSIVNEQF
TRBJ2-1,TRBV27,13,ASSLTWTLYNEQF